This T cell receptor (beta chain) was identified during a study of early T cells in non-severe SARS-CoV-2 infection. Study information: Unpaired chains resulted from sequencing bulk RNA of unsorted whole blood.

The table lists this clonotype with many counts. At one end the junction does not follow the germline gene, possibly because of a read error. CDR1 is SSHAT, CDR2 FNYEAQ, per germline (reference sequence). CDR3 length: 14 amino acids. A single record per CDR3 protein comes from TCRdb applying MiXCR to the 5' RACE reads. The data show some 54,000 distinct CDR3 sequences, roughly 10% seen once. The sequencing sample was made of whole blood. J is TRBJ2-3 and V is TRBV7-7; 9 nucleotides line up with TRBD1. This TCR was sampled from an adult who was a healthcare worker with PCR-confirmed SARS-CoV-2 infection or an uninfected control (not recorded which). CDR3 in amino acids: CASSPTGGADTQYF. The CDR3 DNA reads TGTGCTAGCAGCCCGACAGGGGGGGCAGATACGCAGTATTTT.